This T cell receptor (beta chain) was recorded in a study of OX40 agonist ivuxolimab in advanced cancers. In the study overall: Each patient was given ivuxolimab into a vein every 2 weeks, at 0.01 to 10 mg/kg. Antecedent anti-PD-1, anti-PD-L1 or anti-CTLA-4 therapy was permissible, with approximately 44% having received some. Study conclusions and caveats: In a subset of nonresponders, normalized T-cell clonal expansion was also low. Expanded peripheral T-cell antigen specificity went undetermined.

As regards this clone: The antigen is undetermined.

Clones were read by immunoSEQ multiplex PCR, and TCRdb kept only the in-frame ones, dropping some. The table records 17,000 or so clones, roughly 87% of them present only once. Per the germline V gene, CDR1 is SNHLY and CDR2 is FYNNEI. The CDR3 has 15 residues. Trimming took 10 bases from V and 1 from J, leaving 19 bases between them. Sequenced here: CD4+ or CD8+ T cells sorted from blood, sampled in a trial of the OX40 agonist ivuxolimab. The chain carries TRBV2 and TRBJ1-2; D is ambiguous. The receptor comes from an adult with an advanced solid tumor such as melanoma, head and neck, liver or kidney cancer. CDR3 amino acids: CAKFRTQSINYGYTF. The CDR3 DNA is TGTGCCAAGTTTAGGACCCAATCTATTAACTATGGCTACACCTTC.